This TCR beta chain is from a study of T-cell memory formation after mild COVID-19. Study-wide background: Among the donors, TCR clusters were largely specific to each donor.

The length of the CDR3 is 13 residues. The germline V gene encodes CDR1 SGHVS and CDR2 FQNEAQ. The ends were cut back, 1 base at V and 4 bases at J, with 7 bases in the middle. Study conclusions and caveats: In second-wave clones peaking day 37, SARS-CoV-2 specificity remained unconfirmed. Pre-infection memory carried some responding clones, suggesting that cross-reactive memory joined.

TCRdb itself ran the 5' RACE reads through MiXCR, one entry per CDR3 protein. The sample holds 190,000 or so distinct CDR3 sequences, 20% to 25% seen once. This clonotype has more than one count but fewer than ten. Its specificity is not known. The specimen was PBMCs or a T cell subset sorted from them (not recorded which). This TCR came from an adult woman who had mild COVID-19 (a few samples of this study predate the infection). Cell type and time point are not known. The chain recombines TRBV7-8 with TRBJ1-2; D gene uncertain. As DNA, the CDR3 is TGTGCCAGCAGCTTAGGTTACACCTATGGCTACACCTTC. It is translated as CASSLGYTYGYTF.